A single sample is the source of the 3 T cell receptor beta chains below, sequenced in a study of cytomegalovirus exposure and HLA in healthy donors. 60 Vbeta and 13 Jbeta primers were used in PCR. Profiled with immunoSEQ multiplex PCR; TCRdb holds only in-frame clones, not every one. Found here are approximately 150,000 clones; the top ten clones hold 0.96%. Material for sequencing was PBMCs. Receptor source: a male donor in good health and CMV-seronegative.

CDR3 loop: CASSLGSDRVYGYTF. Here the CDR3 DNA reads TGTGCCAGCAGCTTAGGTTCTGACAGAGTCTATGGCTACACCTTC. The chain employs TRBV7-9 and TRBJ1-2; perhaps TRBD1 as D (5 bases). V was shortened by 1 base and J by 4 bases, with 13 bases between the two germline ends. CDR3 length: 15 residues. The germline V gene encodes CDR1 SEHNR and CDR2 FQNEAQ (reference sequence).

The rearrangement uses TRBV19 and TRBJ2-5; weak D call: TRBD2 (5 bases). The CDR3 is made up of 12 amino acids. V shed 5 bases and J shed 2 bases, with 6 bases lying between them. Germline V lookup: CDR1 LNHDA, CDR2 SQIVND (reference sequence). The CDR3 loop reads CASSERQETQYF. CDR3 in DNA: TGTGCCAGTAGTGAGCGGCAAGAGACCCAGTACTTC.

The CDR3 here is CASSSTGLTDTQYF. CDR3 sequence (DNA): TGCGCCAGCAGCTCGACAGGGTTGACAGATACGCAGTATTTT. The chain has TRBV5-1 and TRBJ2-3, with 7 bases that match TRBD1. This CDR3 is 14 amino acids long. Germline V gene data show CDR1 as SGHRS and CDR2 as YFSETQ. After removal of 3 bases from V and 3 bases from J, the junction contained 4 bases not matched to a gene.